This T cell receptor beta chain was sequenced during a study of T cells after yellow fever vaccination (dated by TCRdb to between 2018 and 2021). With regard to the full study: Libraries from fractions with low cell numbers were prepared with the SMART-Seq v4 Ultra Low Input RNA kit. Blood was collected at multiple timepoints before and after primary and secondary immunization, and bulk PBMC replicates and cell subsets were isolated. Bulk TCR alpha and beta repertoires were sequenced longitudinally to track T-cell clones before and after primary and booster YFV17D yellow fever vaccination. The cohort comprised two healthy male donors, one aged 18 to 30 and one aged 30 to 40 years.

Sequencing was carried out with an Illumina NovaSeq 6000. TCR cDNA was made using 5'RACE template switching, a step that added a universal primer site and unique molecular identifiers. Priming for cDNA synthesis came from both the TCR alpha and TCR beta constant segments. Two PCR steps were used to amplify libraries, with sample barcodes and sequencing adapters being added in the second step. Sequencing of libraries was done on Illumina HiSeq 2500 (2x100 bp) or NovaSeq (2x150 bp). The study's processing was this. MIGEC handled demultiplexing of reads and collapsing into UMI consensus sequences, while MiXCR performed V(D)J alignment. Vaccine-responding clonotypes were identified with edgeR using replicate PBMC samples, with FDR below 0.01 and a log2 fold change above 5 up to day 15 being required. Each bulk clonotype was labeled CD4 or CD8 based on which sequenced repertoire, CD4 or CD8, contained the clonotype at higher abundance. The public sequencing data were trimmed at Q25 with fastp and processed into clonotypes with MiXCR by TCRdb, which kept only in-frame beta chains. Each CDR3 protein appears once, grouped with its most common genes and DNA. The V and J calls were not made by the authors but by TCRdb's processing. This sample has 150,000 to 200,000 distinct CDR3 sequences in its table, and 9.5% to 12% of those were observed once. Of the sample, 30% to 45% falls within the top ten clones.

This sample's treatment or condition label indicates: live attenuated yellow fever vaccine strain. PBMCs were isolated from peripheral blood using a standard Ficoll-Paque protocol. Dynabeads CD4 and CD8 positive selection kits were used to isolate the CD4 and CD8 T-cell fractions. TriZol was used to extract RNA from bulk PBMCs, from CD4 and CD8 fractions, and from dextramer-positive and dextramer-negative fractions. Looking up the germline V gene yields CDR1 MRHNA and CDR2 SNTAGT. The CDR3 numbers 15 residues from cysteine through phenylalanine. CDR3 DNA is the only sequence kept; it has 45 bases, read in frame from the first base. Ends trimmed: V by 3 bases, J by 3 bases; bases unmatched to a gene: 4. The paper as a whole reports these results and caveats: A small fraction of clonotypes appeared in both the CD4 and CD8 compartments, likely as a result of convergent recombination. The study included only a couple of donors, which limits how far the findings can be generalized. Computational filtering was needed because FACS-sorted repertoires could contain abundant contaminating clonotypes from the bulk population. The secondary T-cell response was weaker than the primary response but faster, peaking on day 5 instead of day 15. Most clones expanded after primary vaccination (about 96% of CD4 and over 80% of CD8) were re-detected after the booster, suggesting that broad memory maintenance occurred.

Details on this clonotype: Its antigen remains unidentified. No base quality information exists; no much larger clone differs at one position.

The clonotype comes from a man aged 18 to 29 who received the YFV17D yellow fever vaccine. Sequenced here: CD8+ T cells sorted from PBMCs, sampled 15 days after the yellow fever booster vaccination. The V gene is TRBV6-4 and the J gene is TRBJ2-2, with 7 central nucleotides matching TRBD2. The nucleotides are TGTGCCAGCAGTGAGGGGGGGATAGACACCGGGGAGCTGTTTTTT. Its protein is CASSEGGIDTGELFF.